This TCR beta chain emerged from a study of T cells in Graves' hyperthyroidism and ophthalmopathy. The CDR3 has 14 residues. Looked up from germline, CDR1 is SGHRS and CDR2 is YFSETQ. Regions amplified from RNA transcripts were the TCR beta CDR3 regions. An initial round of RT-PCR targeting the TCR CDR3 relied on the HTBI primer set. TCRdb re-derived calls from the multiplex PCR reads in MiXCR, one entry per CDR3 protein. The profile shows roughly 96,000 distinct CDR3 sequences, roughly 49% of them singletons. This clonotype was seen once. Its antigen is as yet unknown. A read error may be the cause here, since a much bigger clone is one base away. General study results and limits: A model using 13 V-J features told ophthalmopathy apart from stable hyperthyroidism.

Patients between 18 and 65 years old had hyperthyroidism, newly diagnosed and lasting under 2 months. Patients were excluded because of uncontrolled infection, other autoimmune disease, pregnancy or lactation. The sequence came from a woman in her forties with Graves' hyperthyroidism. Sample: blood. The chain recombines TRBV5-1 with TRBJ1-5; D unresolved. The CDR3: CASSYDGQNQSQHF. CDR3 nucleotide sequence: TGCGCCAGCAGTTACGACGGTCAAAATCAGTCCCAGCATTTT.